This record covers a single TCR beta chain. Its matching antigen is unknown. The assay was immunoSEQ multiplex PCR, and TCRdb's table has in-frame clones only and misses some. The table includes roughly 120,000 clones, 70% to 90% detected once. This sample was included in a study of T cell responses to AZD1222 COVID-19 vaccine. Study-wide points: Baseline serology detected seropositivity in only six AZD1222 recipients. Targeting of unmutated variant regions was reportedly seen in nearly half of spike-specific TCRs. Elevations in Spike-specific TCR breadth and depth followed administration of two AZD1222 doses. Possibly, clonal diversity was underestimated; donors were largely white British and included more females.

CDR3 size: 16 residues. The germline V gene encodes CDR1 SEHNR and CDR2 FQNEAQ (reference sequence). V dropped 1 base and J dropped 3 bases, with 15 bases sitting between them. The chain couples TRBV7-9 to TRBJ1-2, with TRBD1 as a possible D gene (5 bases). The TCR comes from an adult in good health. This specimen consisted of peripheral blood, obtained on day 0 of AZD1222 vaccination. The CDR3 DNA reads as TGTGCCAGCAGCTTAGTCATCCCGGGGGTGGACTATGGCTACACCTTC. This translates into CASSLVIPGVDYGYTF.